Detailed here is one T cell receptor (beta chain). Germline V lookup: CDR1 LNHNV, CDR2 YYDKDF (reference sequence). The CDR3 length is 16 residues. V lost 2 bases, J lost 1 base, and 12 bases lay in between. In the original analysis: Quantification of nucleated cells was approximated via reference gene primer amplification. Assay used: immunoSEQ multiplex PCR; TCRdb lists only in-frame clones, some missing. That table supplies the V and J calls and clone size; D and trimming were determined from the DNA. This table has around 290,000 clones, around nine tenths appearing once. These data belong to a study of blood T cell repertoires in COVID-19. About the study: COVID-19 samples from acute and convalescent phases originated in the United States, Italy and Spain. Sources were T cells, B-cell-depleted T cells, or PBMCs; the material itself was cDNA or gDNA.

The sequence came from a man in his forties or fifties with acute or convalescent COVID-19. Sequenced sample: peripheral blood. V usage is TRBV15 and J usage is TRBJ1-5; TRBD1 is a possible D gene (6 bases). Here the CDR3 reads CATSRLRGESNQPQHF. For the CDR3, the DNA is TGTGCCACCAGCAGACTCAGGGGAGAAAGCAATCAGCCCCAGCATTTT.